The rows below give T cell receptor beta chains drawn from one sample of a study of cytomegalovirus exposure and HLA in healthy donors. The data were produced by immunoSEQ multiplex PCR, yet TCRdb's version contains in-frame clones alone and is incomplete. The sample lists 87,000 or so clones, 6.5% to 8% seen once, with approximately 2.4% in the top ten. The material sequenced was PBMCs. The source of these receptors is a man aged 50-59 years in good health and CMV-seronegative. Both conserved end residues are part of each CDR3. D genes are given only for firm matches. Size tells how often a clone was seen (once, few, many) or the class of an expanded clone, and some rows leave it out.

D gene: TRBD1
V gene: TRBV28
clone size: few
J gene: TRBJ1-5
CDR3 protein: CASSSGTGGLVGNQPQHF
CDR3 DNA: TGTGCCAGCAGCTCCGGGACAGGGGGCCTCGTGGGCAATCAGCCCCAGCATTTT

D gene: NA
V gene: TRBV2
clone size: few
J gene: TRBJ1-6
CDR3 protein: CASSARAGNSPLHF
CDR3 DNA: TGTGCCAGCAGTGCCAGGGCGGGAAATTCACCCCTCCACTTT

D gene: NA
V gene: TRBV6-5
clone size: few
J gene: TRBJ2-5
CDR3 protein: CASSYSGGIPQETQYF
CDR3 DNA: TGTGCCAGCAGTTACTCGGGAGGCATACCTCAAGAGACCCAGTACTTC

D gene: NA
V gene: TRBV7-2
clone size: many
J gene: TRBJ2-7
CDR3 protein: CASSLEGLNEQYF
CDR3 DNA: TGTGCCAGCAGCTTAGAGGGACTTAACGAGCAGTACTTC

D gene: NA
V gene: TRBV7-9
clone size: NA
J gene: TRBJ2-2
CDR3 protein: CASTRTGGDSGELFF
CDR3 DNA: TGTGCCAGCACGCGGACGGGAGGGGACAGCGGGGAGCTGTTTTTT

D gene: NA
V gene: TRBV25-1
clone size: few
J gene: TRBJ2-3
CDR3 protein: CASSDGGTDTQYF
CDR3 DNA: TGTGCCAGCAGTGACGGGGGCACAGATACGCAGTATTTT

D gene: TRBD1
V gene: TRBV15
clone size: NA
J gene: TRBJ2-1
CDR3 protein: CATSNPGQGSNEQFF
CDR3 DNA: TGTGCCACCAGCAATCCGGGACAGGGCTCAAATGAGCAGTTCTTC

D gene: TRBD1
V gene: TRBV28
clone size: few
J gene: TRBJ1-1
CDR3 protein: CASSVPGTGVIEAFF
CDR3 DNA: TGTGCCAGCAGTGTCCCCGGGACAGGGGTGATAGAAGCTTTCTTT

D gene: NA
V gene: TRBV7-3
clone size: NA
J gene: TRBJ2-3
CDR3 protein: CASSWSSTDTQYF
CDR3 DNA: TGTGCCAGCAGCTGGAGCAGCACAGATACGCAGTATTTT

D gene: NA
V gene: TRBV2
clone size: NA
J gene: TRBJ1-3
CDR3 protein: CASSNRVFGNTIYF
CDR3 DNA: TGTGCCAGCAGTAACCGGGTATTCGGAAACACCATATATTTT

D gene: TRBD1
V gene: TRBV6-5
clone size: few
J gene: TRBJ2-7
CDR3 protein: CASSETDRVYEQYF
CDR3 DNA: TGTGCCAGCAGTGAAACGGACAGGGTCTACGAGCAGTACTTC

D gene: TRBD1
V gene: TRBV13
clone size: few
J gene: TRBJ2-3
CDR3 protein: CASTQGQGSTDTQYF
CDR3 DNA: TGTGCCAGCACCCAGGGACAGGGGAGCACAGATACGCAGTATTTT

D gene: NA
V gene: TRBV7-8
clone size: few
J gene: TRBJ2-2
CDR3 protein: CASSLEWRRINTGELFF
CDR3 DNA: TGTGCCAGCAGCTTAGAATGGCGGAGGATTAACACCGGGGAGCTGTTTTTT

D gene: NA
V gene: TRBV6-1
clone size: NA
J gene: TRBJ1-2
CDR3 protein: CASSEDSFYGYTF
CDR3 DNA: TGTGCCAGCAGTGAAGACAGTTTCTATGGCTACACCTTC

D gene: NA
V gene: TRBV6-4
clone size: medium-sized
J gene: TRBJ2-2
CDR3 protein: CASRDPGGTGELFF
CDR3 DNA: TGTGCCAGCAGGGATCCCGGGGGAACCGGGGAGCTGTTTTTT

D gene: TRBD2
V gene: TRBV4-1
clone size: NA
J gene: TRBJ2-1
CDR3 protein: CASSQDRLAALGAHNEQFF
CDR3 DNA: TGCGCCAGCAGCCAAGATAGACTAGCGGCTCTGGGGGCTCACAATGAGCAGTTCTTC

D gene: NA
V gene: TRBV7-2
clone size: few
J gene: TRBJ1-1
CDR3 protein: CASSLAAVLNTEAFF
CDR3 DNA: TGTGCCAGCAGCTTAGCGGCGGTCCTGAACACTGAAGCTTTCTTT

D gene: TRBD2
V gene: TRBV7-9
clone size: NA
J gene: TRBJ2-3
CDR3 protein: CASSDTLGTSGRAADTQYF
CDR3 DNA: TGTGCCAGCAGCGACACCCTGGGGACTAGCGGGAGGGCCGCGGATACGCAGTATTTT

D gene: TRBD2
V gene: TRBV28
clone size: NA
J gene: TRBJ2-7
CDR3 protein: CASSLWGSGRGGGYEQYF
CDR3 DNA: TGTGCCAGCAGTTTATGGGGCTCGGGGAGGGGAGGAGGCTACGAGCAGTACTTC

D gene: NA
V gene: TRBV28
clone size: NA
J gene: TRBJ1-4
CDR3 protein: CASSLGGRGANEKLFF
CDR3 DNA: TGTGCCAGCAGTTTGGGTGGTCGGGGGGCTAATGAAAAACTGTTTTTT

D gene: TRBD2
V gene: TRBV10-3
clone size: few
J gene: TRBJ2-5
CDR3 protein: CAISHQLAGDQETQYF
CDR3 DNA: TGTGCCATCAGCCACCAACTAGCGGGGGATCAAGAGACCCAGTACTTC

D gene: TRBD2
V gene: TRBV4-2
clone size: NA
J gene: TRBJ2-7
CDR3 protein: CASSQSGRPYEQYF
CDR3 DNA: TGTGCCAGCAGCCAAAGCGGGAGGCCCTACGAGCAGTACTTC

D gene: TRBD2
V gene: TRBV5-1
clone size: few
J gene: TRBJ2-7
CDR3 protein: CASSSGGGYEQYF
CDR3 DNA: TGCGCCAGCAGCTCGGGCGGGGGGTACGAGCAGTACTTC

D gene: NA
V gene: TRBV5-4
clone size: NA
J gene: TRBJ2-7
CDR3 protein: CASSGSRDSYEQYF
CDR3 DNA: TGTGCCAGCAGCGGATCCCGGGACTCCTACGAGCAGTACTTC

D gene: TRBD1
V gene: TRBV15
clone size: few
J gene: TRBJ2-5
CDR3 protein: CATSRGLDRNQETQYF
CDR3 DNA: TGTGCCACCAGCAGAGGACTGGACAGGAACCAAGAGACCCAGTACTTC

D gene: NA
V gene: TRBV28
clone size: few
J gene: TRBJ2-7
CDR3 protein: CASRNRVYEQYF
CDR3 DNA: TGTGCCAGCAGGAACAGGGTGTACGAGCAGTACTTC

D gene: NA
V gene: TRBV7-6
clone size: few
J gene: TRBJ2-2
CDR3 protein: CASSLFADPTGELFF
CDR3 DNA: TGTGCCAGCAGCTTATTTGCGGATCCAACCGGGGAGCTGTTTTTT

D gene: TRBD2
V gene: TRBV7-2
clone size: many
J gene: TRBJ2-7
CDR3 protein: CASSSGLAGALGEQYF
CDR3 DNA: TGTGCCAGCAGCTCTGGACTAGCGGGGGCCCTAGGCGAGCAGTACTTC

D gene: NA
V gene: TRBV7-3
clone size: few
J gene: TRBJ2-2
CDR3 protein: CASSSDPGVGGLFF
CDR3 DNA: TGTGCCAGCAGCTCGGACCCGGGGGTCGGGGGGCTGTTTTTT

D gene: NA
V gene: TRBV2
clone size: NA
J gene: TRBJ1-1
CDR3 protein: CASSGGRGNTEAFF
CDR3 DNA: TGTGCCAGCAGTGGTGGTAGGGGGAACACTGAAGCTTTCTTT

D gene: NA
V gene: TRBV19
clone size: few
J gene: TRBJ1-1
CDR3 protein: CASSWQANTEAFF
CDR3 DNA: TGTGCCAGTTCCTGGCAGGCGAACACTGAAGCTTTCTTT

D gene: TRBD2
V gene: TRBV19
clone size: few
J gene: TRBJ2-2
CDR3 protein: CASQLLAGGTGELFF
CDR3 DNA: TGTGCCTCCCAGTTGCTAGCGGGAGGGACCGGGGAGCTGTTTTTT

D gene: TRBD1
V gene: TRBV11-3
clone size: NA
J gene: TRBJ2-1
CDR3 protein: CASSKRTGSYNEQFF
CDR3 DNA: TGTGCCAGCAGCAAAAGGACAGGCTCCTACAATGAGCAGTTCTTC

D gene: NA
V gene: TRBV6-5
clone size: few
J gene: TRBJ1-1
CDR3 protein: CASGGGGTEAFF
CDR3 DNA: TGTGCCAGCGGGGGTGGGGGGACTGAAGCTTTCTTT

D gene: TRBD1
V gene: TRBV28
clone size: few
J gene: TRBJ1-3
CDR3 protein: CASSTGGRPGNTIYF
CDR3 DNA: TGTGCCAGCAGTACAGGGGGCAGACCTGGAAACACCATATATTTT

D gene: TRBD1
V gene: TRBV2
clone size: NA
J gene: TRBJ1-6
CDR3 protein: CASSGQGTIYNSPLHF
CDR3 DNA: TGTGCCAGCAGTGGACAGGGAACCATCTATAATTCACCCCTCCACTTT

D gene: TRBD1
V gene: TRBV6-5
clone size: NA
J gene: TRBJ2-7
CDR3 protein: CASSLDRGLYEQYF
CDR3 DNA: TGTGCCAGCAGCCTCGACAGGGGGCTCTACGAGCAGTACTTC

D gene: TRBD1
V gene: TRBV11-3
clone size: NA
J gene: TRBJ2-2
CDR3 protein: CASSPRGRGTGELFF
CDR3 DNA: TGTGCCAGCAGCCCAAGGGGGCGCGGCACCGGGGAGCTGTTTTTT

D gene: TRBD1
V gene: TRBV7-9
clone size: NA
J gene: TRBJ2-1
CDR3 protein: CASSSEGQGAYNEQFF
CDR3 DNA: TGTGCCAGCAGCTCCGAGGGACAGGGGGCTTACAATGAGCAGTTCTTC

D gene: NA
V gene: TRBV6-5
clone size: few
J gene: TRBJ2-3
CDR3 protein: CASSYGRAPTDTQYF
CDR3 DNA: TGTGCCAGCAGTTACGGGAGAGCGCCCACAGATACGCAGTATTTT

D gene: TRBD1
V gene: TRBV18
clone size: few
J gene: TRBJ1-5
CDR3 protein: CASSLDRVGNQPQHF
CDR3 DNA: TGTGCCAGCTCACTAGACAGGGTCGGTAATCAGCCCCAGCATTTT

D gene: TRBD2
V gene: TRBV6-6
clone size: NA
J gene: TRBJ2-1
CDR3 protein: CASSRGTSQVPNEQFF
CDR3 DNA: TGTGCCAGCAGTAGGGGGACTAGCCAAGTTCCCAATGAGCAGTTCTTC